A selection of T cell receptor beta chains follows, all from one sample in a study of memory CD4+ T cells and cytomegalovirus serostatus. TCRdb's copy holds only in-frame clones and misses some; the assay was immunoSEQ multiplex PCR. The sample consists of approximately 92,000 clones, 80% of them appearing once. Sample: memory CD4+ T cells from blood. The origin of the receptors is an adult in good health and CMV-seropositive. Each CDR3 is given with its conserved first and last residue. D genes are given only for firm matches. Expanded clones are given a class, and other clones once, few, many or no size at all.

CDR3,DNA,size,V,length,D,J
CASSAGAGGDQPQHF,TGTGCCAGCAGCGCAGGGGCAGGGGGGGATCAGCCCCAGCATTTT,once,TRBV9,15,TRBD1,TRBJ1-5
CASSETRTQYF,TGTGCCAGCAGTGAAACAAGGACTCAGTACTTC,-,TRBV2,11,-,TRBJ2-4
CSVVGQGLAEAFF,TGCAGCGTTGTCGGGCAGGGGCTCGCTGAAGCTTTCTTT,-,TRBV29-1,13,-,TRBJ1-1
CASCRGQLTDTQYF,TGTGCCAGCTGCCGGGGACAGCTCACAGATACGCAGTATTTT,-,TRBV2,14,TRBD1,TRBJ2-3
CASSPMRMNTEAFF,TGCGCCAGCAGCCCTATGAGGATGAACACTGAAGCTTTCTTT,-,TRBV4-1,14,-,TRBJ1-1
CASSFGGGVTGELFF,TGTGCCAGCAGCTTCGGAGGAGGGGTTACCGGGGAGCTGTTTTTT,-,TRBV9,15,-,TRBJ2-2
CASSHEGFWVNTEAFF,TGTGCCAGCTCCCACGAGGGCTTTTGGGTGAACACTGAAGCTTTCTTT,-,TRBV18,16,-,TRBJ1-1
CASSQQGEGSNQPQHF,TGTGCCAGCAGTCAACAGGGGGAAGGGAGCAATCAGCCCCAGCATTTT,-,TRBV21-1,16,-,TRBJ1-5
CATQTGSIIYNEQFF,TGTGCCACCCAAACCGGGAGTATTATCTACAATGAGCAGTTCTTC,-,TRBV19,15,-,TRBJ2-1
CASSTRDHWRSAYEQYF,TGTGCCAGCAGCACCCGGGACCATTGGCGTTCCGCCTACGAGCAGTACTTC,-,TRBV5-6,17,-,TRBJ2-7
CASSRDSSGANVLTF,TGTGCCAGCAGTCGGGACAGCTCTGGGGCCAACGTCCTGACTTTC,-,TRBV6-4,15,TRBD1,TRBJ2-6
CASSWASGRGGTGELFF,TGTGCCAGCAGTTGGGCTAGCGGGAGGGGTGGCACCGGGGAGCTGTTTTTT,-,TRBV27,17,TRBD2,TRBJ2-2
CASSYGQGNEKLFF,TGTGCCAGCAGTTATGGACAGGGAAATGAAAAACTGTTTTTT,-,TRBV2,14,TRBD1,TRBJ1-4
CASSLGQGGGNIQYF,TGTGCCAGCAGCTTGGGGCAGGGAGGAGGAAACATTCAGTACTTC,-,TRBV5-4,15,-,TRBJ2-4
CASSEARTGYQGLKNIQYF,TGTGCCAGCAGTGAAGCGCGCACAGGGTATCAAGGCCTGAAAAACATTCAGTACTTC,once,TRBV6-1,19,-,TRBJ2-4
CASSLGRGSTDTQYF,TGCGCCAGCAGCTTGGGCAGGGGATCCACAGATACGCAGTATTTT,-,TRBV5-1,15,-,TRBJ2-3
CASSLAYKGREAETDTQYF,TGTGCCAGCAGCTTAGCATATAAGGGGCGGGAGGCCGAGACAGATACGCAGTATTTT,-,TRBV7-6,19,TRBD2,TRBJ2-3
CASSTLSLAGVHNEQFF,TGTGCCAGTAGTACCCTTTCACTAGCGGGAGTCCACAATGAGCAGTTCTTC,few,TRBV19,17,TRBD2,TRBJ2-1
CAAYQTGSSYEQYF,TGTGCCGCTTACCAGACAGGAAGCTCCTACGAGCAGTACTTC,-,TRBV6-1,14,-,TRBJ2-7
CASSSGTAKVYEQYF,TGTGCCAGTAGTTCCGGGACAGCGAAAGTCTACGAGCAGTACTTC,-,TRBV19,15,TRBD1,TRBJ2-7
CASSQDSLGTEAFF,TGCGCCAGCAGCCAAGACAGCCTCGGGACTGAAGCTTTCTTT,few,TRBV4-1,14,-,TRBJ1-1
CASSLDANTEAFF,TGCGCCAGCAGCTTGGACGCGAACACTGAAGCTTTCTTT,-,TRBV5-1,13,-,TRBJ1-1
CASSTIGDRTGRNGYTF,TGTGCCAGCAGTACAATAGGGGACCGGACAGGGAGGAATGGCTACACCTTC,-,TRBV28,17,TRBD1,TRBJ1-2
CASSLWDRVQAFF,TGTGCCAGCAGTTTATGGGACAGGGTTCAAGCTTTCTTT,-,TRBV28,13,TRBD1,TRBJ1-1
CASSSQSSYEQYF,TGTGCCAGCAGCTCACAGAGCTCCTACGAGCAGTACTTC,few,TRBV5-4,13,-,TRBJ2-7
CASSFPDGKGPDTQYF,TGTGCCAGCAGCTTCCCGGACGGAAAGGGGCCAGATACGCAGTATTTT,once,TRBV5-4,16,-,TRBJ2-3
CASSYYRGWEVVNEQFF,TGTGCCAGCAGCTATTACCGGGGGTGGGAGGTTGTCAATGAGCAGTTCTTC,-,TRBV7-9,17,-,TRBJ2-1
CASSVTPRAGGRETQYF,TGTGCCAGCAGCGTAACCCCTAGGGCAGGGGGAAGGGAGACCCAGTACTTC,-,TRBV9,17,TRBD1,TRBJ2-5
CASSPTGGGNQPQHF,TGTGCCAGCAGCCCGACAGGCGGAGGCAATCAGCCCCAGCATTTT,-,TRBV6-4,15,-,TRBJ1-5
CASSFLTGSNQPQHF,TGTGCCAGCAGCTTCCTTACAGGGAGCAATCAGCCCCAGCATTTT,-,TRBV5-5,15,-,TRBJ1-5
CTSSQSVTSGTPDTQYF,TGCACCAGCAGCCAATCCGTGACTAGCGGGACGCCAGATACGCAGTATTTT,-,TRBV1,17,-,TRBJ2-3
CASSARDISDTQYF,TGTGCCAGCAGCGCCCGGGACATCTCAGATACGCAGTATTTT,-,TRBV7-3,14,-,TRBJ2-3
CASSFGGPGNTIYF,TGTGCCAGCAGCTTTGGGGGGCCTGGAAACACCATATATTTT,-,TRBV7-8,14,-,TRBJ1-3
CASSQMGGSSYNEQFF,TGTGCCAGCAGCCAAATGGGCGGGAGTTCCTACAATGAGCAGTTCTTC,once,TRBV4-2,16,TRBD2,TRBJ2-1
CASSNNRDRNYGYTF,TGTGCCAGTAGTAACAACCGGGACCGTAACTATGGCTACACCTTC,-,TRBV19,15,-,TRBJ1-2
CSVASGSRNEQFF,TGCAGCGTTGCTAGCGGGAGTCGGAATGAGCAGTTCTTC,many,TRBV29-1,13,TRBD2,TRBJ2-1
CASSVGSSGKRGTGELFF,TGTGCCAGCAGCGTAGGGTCTAGCGGGAAGCGCGGCACCGGGGAGCTGTTTTTT,-,TRBV9,18,TRBD2,TRBJ2-2
CASSLAGAGNTIYF,TGCGCCAGCAGCTTGGCAGGGGCCGGAAACACCATATATTTT,-,TRBV5-1,14,-,TRBJ1-3
CASSPSLGAGGVTEAFF,TGTGCCAGCAGTCCAAGTCTGGGGGCTGGGGGAGTCACTGAAGCTTTCTTT,few,TRBV28,17,-,TRBJ1-1
CASTSSGTGGFEQYF,TGTGCCAGCACTTCCTCAGGGACAGGGGGTTTCGAGCAGTACTTC,-,TRBV6-5,15,TRBD1,TRBJ2-7
CASSPGQGRTNEKLFF,TGTGCCAGCAGCCCCGGACAGGGTCGGACTAATGAAAAACTGTTTTTT,-,TRBV7-9,16,TRBD1,TRBJ1-4
CASESGPTGELFF,TGTGCCAGCGAGTCTGGGCCCACCGGGGAGCTGTTTTTT,-,TRBV2,13,-,TRBJ2-2
CASRPDRERPQHF,TGTGCCAGCAGACCCGACAGGGAACGGCCCCAGCATTTT,-,TRBV6-6,13,TRBD1,TRBJ1-5